The 27 T cell receptor beta chains below come from one sample, sequenced in a study of cytomegalovirus exposure and HLA in healthy donors. Use of 60 Vbeta and 13 Jbeta primers characterized the PCR. TCRdb keeps only in-frame clones here, not all; method: immunoSEQ multiplex PCR. The data hold 100,000 or so clones, with approximately 79% observed a single time. Sequencing was done on a sample of PBMCs. These receptors were taken from a man aged 25 to 45 in good health and CMV-seropositive.

The rearrangement joins TRBV5-1 to TRBJ2-5; 11 positions match TRBD2. The length of the CDR3 is 16 residues. CDR1 is SGHRS, CDR2 YFSETQ, per germline. Trimming took 0 bases from V and 2 from J; bases not matched to a gene: 3. CDR3 sequence: CASSLALAGGQETQYF. CDR3 coding DNA: TGCGCCAGCAGCTTGGCTCTAGCGGGGGGTCAAGAGACCCAGTACTTC. The full variable domain, completed using reference TRBV5-1 and TRBJ2-5, is KAGVTQTPRYLIKTRGQQVTLSCSPISGHRSVSWYQQTPGQGLQFLFEYFSETQRNKGNFPGRFSGRQFSNSRSEMNVSTLELGDSALYLCASSLALAGGQETQYFGPGTRLLVL.

This clone was seen once. This rearrangement joins TRBV5-4 to TRBJ2-7; 16 bases are a match to TRBD2. CDR3 length: 17 amino acids. Germline lookup yields CDR1 SGHNT and CDR2 YYREEE (reference sequence). With V trimmed by 4 bases and J by 2 bases, 6 bases remained unmatched. The CDR3 nucleotides read TGTGCCAGCAGCACGGGACTAGCGGGGGGGCCCCCCTACGAGCAGTACTTC. It specifies CASSTGLAGGPPYEQYF.

The chain has TRBV28 and TRBJ2-5, with 7 bases identical to TRBD1. The DNA end is more similar to TRBJ2-7, so the J call may be wrong. The germline CDR1 and CDR2 sequences are MDHEN and SYDVKM. The CDR3 length is 16 residues. The DNA of the CDR3 is TGTGCCAGCAGCCAATCAACAGGGGCCCAAAGGTACGAGCAGTACTTC. Translating it yields CASSQSTGAQRYEQYF.

The chain is built from TRBV30 and TRBJ1-5; maybe TRBD1 (5 bases). This CDR3 is 15 amino acids long. V lost 2 bases and J 4 bases, leaving 15 bases between the germline ends. Germline V gene sequence: CDR1 GTSNPN, CDR2 SVGIG (reference sequence). The CDR3 region is CAWSRLDTLNQPQHF. In nucleotides, the CDR3 is TGTGCCTGGAGTAGATTGGACACTTTGAATCAGCCCCAGCATTTT.

This chain uses TRBV4-1 with TRBJ1-1; no clear D. Germline assignment: CDR1 MGHRA and CDR2 YSYEKL. This CDR3 is built from 14 residues. Trimming stripped 0 bases from V and 6 bases from J, with 11 bases between. CDR3 nucleotides: TGCGCCAGCAGCCAAGATCGGAGGGTTTCTGAAGCTTTCTTT. Translated, it gives CASSQDRRVSEAFF.

CDR3 sequence reads: CAWTKPSGGAGEQFF. The CDR3 coding sequence is TGTGCCTGGACCAAACCTAGCGGGGGGGCCGGTGAGCAGTTCTTC. V is TRBV30 and J is TRBJ2-1; TRBD2 matches at 12 bases. CDR3 length: 15 residues. The junction had 10 bases not matched to a gene; V was cut back by 4 bases and J by 9 bases. Germline CDR1 reads GTSNPN; CDR2 reads SVGIG (reference sequence).

The rearrangement links TRBV19 to TRBJ2-2; 7 bases fit TRBD1. V lost 7 bases and J lost 4; bases outside the gene matches: 3. Germline V gives CDR1 LNHDA, CDR2 SQIVND (reference sequence). The CDR3 has 13 amino acids. The CDR3 sequence: CASTGGSTGELFF. The DNA of the CDR3 is TGTGCCAGTACAGGGGGTTCCACCGGGGAGCTGTTTTTT.

The chain is built from TRBV6-4 and TRBJ2-7; 9 positions agree with TRBD1. J gave up 6 bases and V 0 bases, and 0 bases lay outside the gene matches. This CDR3 spans 13 amino acids. Germline V lookup: CDR1 MRHNA, CDR2 SNTAGT. In DNA, the CDR3 is TGTGCCAGCAGTGACTCGGACAGGGGCGAGCAGTACTTC. Protein: CASSDSDRGEQYF.

This clone occurred once. The chain is built from TRBV11-2 and TRBJ2-7, with 8 bases fitting TRBD1. The ends lost 5 bases at V and 3 bases at J; junction bases unmatched: 3. The V gene's germline CDR1 is SGHAT and CDR2 FQNNGV. The CDR3 totals 13 residues. The CDR3 reads CASSPDRVYEQYF. DNA of the CDR3: TGTGCCAGCAGCCCGGACAGGGTCTACGAGCAGTACTTC.

V gene TRBV4-3 combines with J gene TRBJ1-2; TRBD1 aligns across 9 bases. V gave up 2 bases and J gave up 4 bases; unmatched junction bases: 8. The CDR3 contains 16 residues. Germline V lookup: CDR1 LGHNA, CDR2 YSLEER. CDR3 sequence (DNA): TGCGCCAGCAGCCAAACGACAGGGGGGGTAGGCTATGGCTACACCTTC. It is translated as CASSQTTGGVGYGYTF.

J is TRBJ1-2 and V is TRBV30, with a possible D match to TRBD1 (5 bases). The CDR3 totals 14 residues. The germline CDR1 and CDR2 sequences are GTSNPN and SVGIG (reference sequence). Deletions cut 3 bases from V and 4 bases from J, with 15 bases between. This chain's CDR3 is CAWRGQGRIYGYTF. The DNA for the CDR3 is TGTGCCTGGAGAGGGCAGGGAAGAATCTATGGCTACACCTTC.

The CDR3 loop is CASSSSGGRNTGELFF. The DNA of the CDR3 is TGTGCCAGCAGCAGTAGCGGGGGCCGAAACACCGGGGAGCTGTTTTTT. This chain uses TRBV2 with TRBJ2-2, with 9 bases fitting TRBD2. Germline lookup yields CDR1 SNHLY and CDR2 FYNNEI. The CDR3 runs to 16 residues. The ends lost 6 bases at V and 2 bases at J; junction bases unmatched: 7.

The J gene is TRBJ2-2, the V gene TRBV28; D possibly corresponds to TRBD2 (6 bases). The CDR3 totals 16 residues. CDR1 is MDHEN, CDR2 SYDVKM, per germline. Trimming removed 5 bases at V and 4 bases at J, with 17 bases between. For the CDR3, the DNA is TGTGCCAGCAGTCCGGGGGACGTTCCGAGCACCGGGGAGCTGTTTTTT. Residues: CASSPGDVPSTGELFF. Filled out from reference TRBV28 and TRBJ2-2, the complete variable domain reads DVKVTQSSRYLVKRTGEKVFLECVQDMDHENMFWYRQDPGLGLRLIYFSYDVKMKEKGDIPEGYSVSREKKERFSLILESASTNQTSMYLCASSPGDVPSTGELFFGEGSRLTVL.

V and J are TRBV7-9 and TRBJ1-4; D is unresolved. This CDR3 has 15 residues. V lost 5 bases and J 0 bases, leaving 10 bases between the germline ends. Germline V CDR1 and CDR2: SEHNR, FQNEAQ (reference sequence). CDR3 DNA: TGTGCCAGCAGCCGCATGGCTGCAACTAATGAAAAACTGTTTTTT. This codes for CASSRMAATNEKLFF.

For the CDR3, the DNA is TGTGCCAGCAGTCCTCAACCGGGACAGGGTTATGGCTACACCTTC. It encodes CASSPQPGQGYGYTF. V is TRBV27 and J is TRBJ1-2; 9 bases are shared with TRBD1. V was pared by 5 bases and J by 5 bases, with 9 bases of the junction left unmatched. Germline loops: CDR1 MNHEY, CDR2 SMNVEV (reference sequence). The CDR3 loop spans 15 amino acids.

The rearrangement uses TRBV6-1 and TRBJ1-2; D might be TRBD1 (6 bases). The germline V gene encodes CDR1 MNHNS and CDR2 SASEGT. CDR3 length: 13 amino acids. V shed 4 bases and J shed 4 bases, with 10 bases lying between them. The CDR3 loop is CASSAGTPYGYTF. CDR3 in DNA: TGTGCCAGCAGTGCCGGGACACCCTATGGCTACACCTTC.

The rearrangement links TRBV7-2 to TRBJ2-3, with D possibly TRBD1 on 6 matching bases. V lost 5 bases and J 3 bases, leaving 12 bases between the germline ends. This CDR3 region has 14 residues. The germline V gene has CDR1 SGHTA and CDR2 FQGNSA. The CDR3 DNA sequence: TGTGCCAGCAGCCGGTGGGGGCAGACAGATACGCAGTATTTT. Its translation is CASSRWGQTDTQYF.

The V and J genes are TRBV11-2 and TRBJ1-1, with D tentatively TRBD1 (6 bases). This CDR3 comprises 13 residues. With 3 bases removed from V and 7 bases from J, the gap between germline ends came to 12 bases. CDR1 SGHAT and CDR2 FQNNGV come from the germline V gene. CDR3 amino acids: CASSFRGSGEAFF. For the CDR3, the DNA is TGTGCCAGCAGCTTCAGGGGTTCGGGTGAAGCTTTCTTT.

The J gene is TRBJ1-1, the V gene TRBV18, with D possibly being TRBD1 (5 bases). The CDR3 sequence is 14 residues long. The V gene lost 3 bases and the J gene lost 1 base, with 9 bases spanning the gap. Germline CDR1 KGHSH, CDR2 LQKENI. CDR3 nucleotide sequence: TGTGCCAGCTCACCCGTCGGGGGGAACACTGAAGCTTTCTTT. Protein sequence: CASSPVGGNTEAFF.

This clone has just a few counts. The chain joins TRBV6-1 to TRBJ2-3; 9 bases line up with TRBD1. J gave up 2 bases and V 1 base, and 7 bases lay outside the gene matches. The CDR3 loop spans 17 amino acids. Germline loops: CDR1 MNHNS, CDR2 SASEGT. The CDR3 coding sequence is TGTGCCAGCAGTGAAGGAATCGGACAGGGGATCACAGATACGCAGTATTTT. Translated, it gives CASSEGIGQGITDTQYF.

This chain uses TRBV6-5 with TRBJ2-7; 9 bases are a match to TRBD1. Per the germline V gene, CDR1 is MNHEY and CDR2 is SVGAGI. The CDR3 extends over 15 amino acids. V lost 2 bases and J lost 3; bases outside the gene matches: 5. This CDR3 reads CASSYAGTGFYEQYF. The CDR3 nucleotides are TGTGCCAGCAGTTACGCCGGGACAGGGTTCTACGAGCAGTACTTC.

J is TRBJ2-1 and V is TRBV28, with TRBD2 matching over 12 bases. Germline values: CDR1 MDHEN, CDR2 SYDVKM. The CDR3 spans 19 residues. V lost 1 base to trimming and J lost 6 bases; unmatched junction nucleotides: 13. The CDR3 DNA follows: TGTGCCAGCAGTTTATTTACGCTAGCGGGGGGGCCAACCCTCAATGAGCAGTTCTTC. Translating gives CASSLFTLAGGPTLNEQFF.

The rearrangement joins TRBV11-3 to TRBJ2-1; TRBD2 matches at 9 bases. The germline gives CDR1 SGHNT, CDR2 YENEEA. With V trimmed by 1 base and J by 4 bases, 8 bases remained unmatched. The CDR3 is 17 amino acids. The CDR3 DNA sequence: TGTGCCAGCAGCTTAGTCTCTGGCCTAGCGGGGTACAATGAGCAGTTCTTC. Protein sequence: CASSLVSGLAGYNEQFF.

The chain employs TRBV5-1 and TRBJ2-5; the D is unclear. The CDR3 is made up of 11 amino acids. V was shortened by 3 bases and J by 13 bases, with 13 bases between the two germline ends. The germline gives CDR1 SGHRS, CDR2 YFSETQ. CDR3 DNA sequence: TGCGCCAGCAGCTGGCTGGCCTTTGGGTACTTC. Translation gives CASSWLAFGYF.

V is TRBV5-1 and J is TRBJ1-1, with TRBD1 matching over 9 bases. V shed 4 bases and J 8 bases; nucleotides not matched to a gene: 9. The CDR3 spans 14 residues. Germline loops: CDR1 SGHRS, CDR2 YFSETQ. The CDR3: CASSVQGAITEAFF. The CDR3 DNA sequence: TGCGCCAGCAGCGTACAGGGGGCAATTACGGAAGCTTTCTTT.

The chain recombines TRBV7-6 with TRBJ2-1, with a tentative D call TRBD2 (7 bases). This CDR3 contains 17 residues. Trimming pared 5 bases from V and 7 bases from J, leaving 24 bases between. Germline lookup yields CDR1 SGHVS and CDR2 FNYEAQ. CDR3 region: CASSHPLGGGAGNEQFF. The CDR3 DNA reads as TGTGCCAGCAGCCACCCCTTGGGTGGGGGGGCGGGTAATGAGCAGTTCTTC.

The V and J genes are TRBV19 and TRBJ1-2, with D maybe TRBD1 (6 bases). The ends were cut back, 8 bases at V and 8 bases at J, with 18 bases in the middle. This CDR3 is built from 13 residues. Germline V gene lookup returns CDR1 LNHDA and CDR2 SQIVND (reference sequence). The CDR3 region is CASGQGHGGGYTF. CDR3 DNA: TGTGCCAGTGGCCAGGGGCACGGGGGGGGCTACACCTTC. The full variable domain, its missing parts supplied by reference TRBV19 and TRBJ1-2, is DGGITQSPKYLFRKEGQNVTLSCEQNLNHDAMYWYRQDPGQGLRLIYYSQIVNDFQKGDIAEGYSVSREKKESFPLTVTSAQKNPTAFYLCASGQGHGGGYTFGSGTRLTVV.